This passage covers 13 T cell receptor beta chains from one sample sequenced in a study of blood T cells in healthy people across ages. A second PCR, run for about 7 to 11 cycles, used a sample-barcoded 5' primer plus a J-beta primer mix. Using its own MiXCR run on the 5' RACE reads, TCRdb lists one record per CDR3 protein. The sample has some 760,000 distinct CDR3 sequences; 25% are singletons. These data are also associated with another study on T cells of mothers and their children.

The sample comprised blood. These receptors were collected from a boy younger than 18 in good health.

The rearrangement links TRBV3-1 to TRBJ2-7; TRBD2 might be the D (5 bases). V lost 1 base, J lost 0 bases, and 13 bases lay in between. The CDR3 consists of 16 residues. The V gene's germline CDR1 is LGHDT and CDR2 YNNKEL (reference sequence). This CDR3 reads CASSQVKDWNSYEQYF. CDR3 DNA sequence: TGTGCCAGCAGCCAAGTCAAGGACTGGAACTCCTACGAGCAGTACTTC.

This clonotype has more than one count but fewer than ten. The rearrangement uses TRBV9 and TRBJ2-5; D gene unclear. The V end lost 0 bases, the J end lost 3 bases, and 9 bases lay between the germline ends. This CDR3 spans 14 amino acids. Germline V gene lookup returns CDR1 SGDLS and CDR2 YYNGEE. CDR3: CASSVGTIEETQYF. In nucleotides, the CDR3 is TGTGCCAGCAGCGTAGGGACCATAGAAGAGACCCAGTACTTC.

This clonotype was observed a handful of times. The chain has TRBV27 and TRBJ1-5; D might be TRBD1 (6 bases). Germline CDR1 reads MNHEY; CDR2 reads SMNVEV (reference sequence). Trimming shortened V by 5 bases and J by 5 bases, and 22 bases separated the two germline ends. The CDR3 is 17 amino acids. CDR3 loop: CASSPVPGARGYQPQHF. The CDR3 DNA reads TGTGCCAGCAGTCCCGTCCCCGGGGCCAGGGGCTATCAGCCCCAGCATTTT.

The chain has TRBV4-2 and TRBJ1-6; 10 bases agree with TRBD1. This CDR3 comprises 17 residues. Germline CDR1 and CDR2: LGHNA and YNFKEQ. V lost 4 bases to trimming and J lost 5 bases; unmatched junction nucleotides: 8. CDR3 region: CASSRPGQGFDNSPLHF. CDR3 DNA sequence: TGTGCCAGCAGCCGGCCGGGACAGGGGTTCGATAATTCACCCCTCCACTTT.

This clonotype occurred a few times. The V and J genes are TRBV7-9 and TRBJ2-1; D might be TRBD1 (6 bases). With 5 bases removed from V and 2 bases from J, the gap between germline ends came to 16 bases. Germline assignment: CDR1 SEHNR and CDR2 FQNEAQ (reference sequence). The CDR3 is 16 residues long. CDR3: CASSGRARTAYNEQFF. Written as DNA, the CDR3 is TGTGCCAGCAGCGGACGGGCTAGGACAGCCTACAATGAGCAGTTCTTC.

This clonotype was counted only a few times. This sequence joins TRBV12-3 or TRBV12-4 and TRBJ2-1, with TRBD1 matching over 10 bases. CDR3 length: 15 amino acids. V dropped 8 bases and J dropped 3; count of bases not matched to a gene: 7. For the CDR3, the DNA is TGTGCCAGCCGCTCGAGGACAGGGGGCTACAATGAGCAGTTCTTC. It yields the protein CASRSRTGGYNEQFF.

J is TRBJ2-5 and V is TRBV29-1; D possibly corresponds to TRBD2 (5 bases). CDR3 length: 13 amino acids. V was cut by 2 bases and J by 11 bases, with 18 bases left in between. CDR1 SQVTM and CDR2 ANQGSEA come from the germline V gene. CDR3 DNA: TGCAGCGTTGAACCACTATTCCCCGGGGAGCAGTACTTC. It is translated as CSVEPLFPGEQYF.

The V call is TRBV29-1, the J call TRBJ2-5, with a tentative D call TRBD1 (5 bases). Germline CDR1 is SQVTM and CDR2 is ANQGSEA. The CDR3 length is 12 residues. The V and J ends lost 4 bases and 4 bases respectively, with 10 bases between them. The CDR3 DNA reads TGCAGCGTTGCTTGGCAGGGAGAGACCCAGTACTTC. This codes for CSVAWQGETQYF.

A few counts support this clonotype. The rearrangement joins TRBV29-1 to TRBJ2-2; D is unresolved. The CDR3 extends over 16 amino acids. Per the germline V gene, CDR1 is SQVTM and CDR2 is ANQGSEA. The germline V and J ends were trimmed by 4 bases and 1 base, with 16 bases remaining between them. The chain's CDR3 is CSVVLWEIQNTGELFF. In DNA, the CDR3 is TGCAGCGTTGTCCTGTGGGAAATTCAGAACACCGGGGAGCTGTTTTTT.

The sample holds a few counts of this clonotype. This chain links TRBV6-6 with TRBJ2-3, with a tentative D call TRBD2 (6 bases). The CDR3 totals 15 residues. Germline loops: CDR1 MNHNY, CDR2 SVGAGI (reference sequence). The V and J ends lost 6 bases and 6 bases respectively, with 19 bases between them. CDR3 nucleotide sequence: TGTGCCAGCAGAGACAGAGCCCTAGCGAGGGATACGCAGTATTTT. Protein: CASRDRALARDTQYF.

The table lists this clonotype with a few counts. This chain joins TRBV28 and TRBJ1-1; D remains unclear. The CDR3 sequence is 15 residues long. Germline V gene sequence: CDR1 MDHEN, CDR2 SYDVKM. V was clipped by 2 bases and J by 4 bases, with 14 bases between them. In nucleotides, the CDR3 is TGTGCCAGCAGTTTAACAAACTTTCTGAGCACTGAAGCTTTCTTT. Residues: CASSLTNFLSTEAFF.

This clonotype was seen a handful of times. The chain has TRBV28 and TRBJ2-3; weak D call: TRBD2 (6 bases). V was pared by 8 bases and J by 6 bases, with 12 bases between. The CDR3 is made up of 12 amino acids. Germline assignment: CDR1 MDHEN and CDR2 SYDVKM. The CDR3 DNA follows: TGTGCCAGCTGGGGGACTTCCGATACGCAGTATTTT. Translating gives CASWGTSDTQYF.

This clonotype has only a few counts. This CDR3 reads CASSSLGGGLARETQYF. The DNA of the CDR3 is TGTGCCAGCAGCTCCTTAGGGGGTGGACTAGCCCGGGAGACCCAGTACTTC. This sequence joins TRBV7-2 and TRBJ2-5; 8 bases are shared with TRBD2. V shed 4 bases, J shed 5 bases, and the junction held 15 bases outside the gene matches. The CDR3 consists of 17 residues. The germline V gene has CDR1 SGHTA and CDR2 FQGNSA.